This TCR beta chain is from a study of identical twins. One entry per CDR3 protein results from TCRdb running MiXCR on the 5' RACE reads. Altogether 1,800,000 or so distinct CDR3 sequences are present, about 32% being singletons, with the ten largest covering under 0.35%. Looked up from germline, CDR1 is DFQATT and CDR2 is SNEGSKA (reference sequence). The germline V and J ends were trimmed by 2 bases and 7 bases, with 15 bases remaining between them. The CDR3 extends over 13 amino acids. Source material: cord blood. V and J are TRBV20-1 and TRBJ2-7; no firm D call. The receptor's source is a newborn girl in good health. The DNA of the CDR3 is TGCAGTGCTAGATCGGCGTTATACAATGAGCAGTACTTC. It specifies CSARSALYNEQYF.